This T cell receptor (beta chain) was recorded in a study of graft-versus-host responses after intestinal transplantation. Study context: All recipients were given anti-thymocyte globulin induction, and tacrolimus and steroids were then administered for around three years.

Regarding this clone: Its antigen is not identified.

Findings of the study overall: With peak circulating GvH clone levels came an association with early post-transplant HvG declines.

Produced via immunoSEQ multiplex PCR; TCRdb's table is partial and in-frame only. The sample holds more than 100,000 clones; approximately 93% are singletons and the top ten take 1% to 1.5%. The length of the CDR3 is 13 residues. The germline CDR1 and CDR2 sequences are LNHDA and SQIVND (reference sequence). Trimming stripped 5 bases from V and 0 bases from J, with 6 bases between. The source was unstimulated CD8+ T cells sorted from spleen or lymph node cells, collected before intestinal transplant. This TCR came from a human donor who received an intestinal transplant. The chain employs TRBV19 and TRBJ2-3; D ambiguous. CDR3 nucleotide sequence: TGTGCCAGTAGTCGGGCTAGCACAGATACGCAGTATTTT. The encoded protein is CASSRASTDTQYF.